This T cell receptor beta chain was sequenced during a study of T cells in Graves' hyperthyroidism and ophthalmopathy (dated 2019 in TCRdb). Regarding the complete study: Peripheral blood samples were taken at initial diagnosis, before any treatment was given. TCR V-J signatures able to tell the groups apart were searched for in a discovery cohort of approximately 95 patients, of whom approximately 40 had Graves' ophthalmopathy and around 57 had stable Graves' hyperthyroidism. Whether ophthalmopathy could be predicted prospectively was tested in an independent validation cohort made up of under 20 hyperthyroidism patients plus 17 patients who later progressed to ophthalmopathy. The 95 to 100 discovery patients were randomly divided into training and test sets at a 7:3 ratio. The study also compared thyroid tissue and blood T-cell repertoires from roughly six Graves' hyperthyroidism patients. After blood sampling, hyperthyroidism patients were treated with methimazole at a starting dose of 30 mg daily, and ophthalmopathy patients were treated with high-dose intravenous methylprednisolone. The paper describes TCR Vbeta CDR3 sequencing of 135 peripheral blood samples, made up of 43 ophthalmopathy patients, roughly 80 hyperthyroidism patients and 17 progressor patients. General study outcomes and caveats: In cross-validation, a model built on a 13 V-J signature told ophthalmopathy apart from stable hyperthyroidism with under 90% sensitivity and about 81% specificity, and in testing the same model reached 80%/75%. In validation, progression to ophthalmopathy was predicted by the model with roughly 71% sensitivity and around 75% specificity, a median of about 6 months before onset. No statistical method was used to fix the sample size in advance, and group allocation was not hidden from the investigators. Blood samples also contained most of the expanded thyroid clonotypes (frequency above 0.001), which suggests that blood repertoires may reflect thyroid immune responses.

A patient counted as having stable Graves' hyperthyroidism if no progression to ophthalmopathy occurred over 18 months of follow-up. Hyperthyroidism patients were aged 18 to 65 years and newly diagnosed, with disease duration of less than 2 months. Exclusion was applied to patients with uncontrolled infections, other autoimmune diseases, pregnancy or lactation. Diagnoses were based on clinical symptoms, serum thyroxine and TRAb, thyroid ultrasound and orbital computed tomography. PBMCs were isolated from 10 ml of fresh peripheral blood by Ficoll-Paque density gradient centrifugation. Trizol reagent was used to extract total RNA, and RNA quality was then checked on an Agilent 2100 Bioanalyzer. This clonotype was observed at least ten times. Its antigen target is currently unknown. It has no much larger one-base neighbor in the sample; base qualities were not kept. The TCR beta CDR3 regions were amplified from RNA transcripts. The TCR CDR3 was subjected to a first round of RT-PCR using the HTBI primer set and the Qiagen OneStep RT-PCR kit. A second multiplex PCR round built the libraries, followed by size selection and purification. Libraries were sequenced paired-end with 100 bp reads on an Illumina HiSeq2000. For the original study's pipeline: Raw data were processed with SOAPnuke, discarding reads with adapters, uncalled bases, mean Phred below 15, or no exact constant-primer or identifier match. High-quality paired reads were merged using COPE v1.2.5, and each unique nucleotide sequence was defined as a clonotype. MiTCR v1.1 was used to align clonotypes to the IMGT TRBV, TRBD and TRBJ reference segments. Only V-J combinations with frequency above 0.0001, covering roughly 99% of repertoires, were analysed. A TCS score was defined as the ratio between F50 (clonal expansion) and ExV (chaos), using BLOSUM62-based TCRdist between CDR3 peptides within each V-J. Welch's t-statistics and random forest reduced approximately 520 V-J features to 10 to 15, which were used in a naive Bayes classifier (R e1071). TCRdb reran the public reads through fastp at Q25 and MiXCR, keeping productive beta chains. Entries that share a CDR3 protein sequence are merged under the most common genes and DNA. In this record, the V and J calls reflect TCRdb's handling and not the investigators' own analysis. This sample holds approximately 410,000 distinct CDR3 sequences; roughly 15% were observed only once. The top ten clones comprise about 5% of the sample.

The TCR sequence derives from a woman aged 18-30 years with Graves' hyperthyroidism. The sequencing sample was made of blood.

The nucleotide sequence reads as follows: TGTGCCAGCTCACCACGGGCGCACACTGAAGCTTTCTTT. Its coded protein is CASSPRAHTEAFF. Recombination connected TRBV18 to TRBJ1-1; the D gene remains uncertain. The CDR3 sequence holds 13 residues, the cysteine and phenylalanine included. Only the CDR3 DNA is retained, 39 bases long and in frame from the first base. V sheds 1 base and J sheds 3 bases, leaving 6 bases between their ends. Taken from the germline V gene, the CDR1 and CDR2 loops are KGHSH and LQKENI.